Each of the 29 T cell receptor beta chains below was sequenced from the same sample in a study of cytomegalovirus exposure and HLA in healthy donors. In the PCR, 60 Vbeta and 13 Jbeta primers were used. TCRdb's table, derived via immunoSEQ multiplex PCR, lists solely in-frame clones and lacks some. The sample has about 120,000 clones, 80% seen once. Sequencing was done on a sample of PBMCs. The receptors were gathered from a man younger than 40 in good health and CMV-seropositive.

The chain joins TRBV9 to TRBJ2-1; the match to TRBD1 covers 10 bases. J was trimmed by 8 bases and V by 4 bases; bases with no gene match: 9. Germline assignment: CDR1 SGDLS and CDR2 YYNGEE. The CDR3 is 15 amino acids. The chain's CDR3 is CASSKGGTGVHEQFF. The CDR3 region has the DNA TGTGCCAGCAGCAAGGGCGGGACAGGGGTCCATGAGCAGTTCTTC.

The chain couples TRBV10-1 to TRBJ2-7; D not resolved. There are 11 residues in the CDR3. Germline V gives CDR1 WNHNN, CDR2 SYGVQD (reference sequence). V lost 4 bases and J 3 bases, leaving 4 bases between the germline ends. This CDR3 is CASSVGYEQYF. As DNA, the CDR3 is TGCGCCAGCAGTGTCGGCTACGAGCAGTACTTC.

The chain joins TRBV19 to TRBJ2-7, with D perhaps TRBD2 (6 bases). CDR1 LNHDA and CDR2 SQIVND come from the germline V gene (reference sequence). Trimming took 5 bases from V and 4 from J, leaving 12 bases between them. The length of the CDR3 is 13 residues. The CDR3 loop reads CASSGREPYEQYF. The CDR3 DNA reads as TGTGCCAGTAGTGGCCGGGAGCCTTACGAGCAGTACTTC.

This chain joins TRBV10-3 and TRBJ2-3; TRBD2 aligns across 8 bases. The CDR3 runs to 15 residues. Looked up from germline, CDR1 is ENHRY and CDR2 is SYGVKD. V trimming: 3 bases; J trimming: 3 bases; junction bases outside the gene matches: 5. The CDR3 DNA is TGTGCCATCAGTGAACCGGGACTAGTAACAGATACGCAGTATTTT. Translating gives CAISEPGLVTDTQYF.

This sequence joins TRBV5-1 and TRBJ1-1, with D uncertain. Deletions cut 3 bases from V and 2 bases from J, with 14 bases between. Germline lookup yields CDR1 SGHRS and CDR2 YFSETQ. The CDR3 sequence is 15 residues long. CDR3 protein: CASSSGPGLNTEAFF. CDR3 coding DNA: TGCGCCAGCAGCTCGGGTCCAGGACTTAACACTGAAGCTTTCTTT.

V usage is TRBV19 and J usage is TRBJ1-4, with 10 bases matching TRBD1. The CDR3 is made up of 14 amino acids. Germline assignment: CDR1 LNHDA and CDR2 SQIVND (reference sequence). After removal of 5 bases from V and 8 bases from J, the junction contained 5 bases not matched to a gene. The CDR3 DNA reads TGTGCCAGTAGTTGGGACAGGGGTAAAGAAAAACTGTTTTTT. As protein: CASSWDRGKEKLFF.

The chain is built from TRBV9 and TRBJ1-1; 8 nucleotides line up with TRBD1. After removal of 4 bases from V and 4 bases from J, the junction contained 9 bases not matched to a gene. Germline loops: CDR1 SGDLS, CDR2 YYNGEE. This CDR3 comprises 15 residues. This CDR3 is CASSSRGRGTTEAFF. The CDR3 coding sequence is TGTGCCAGCAGCTCCAGGGGGCGCGGGACCACTGAAGCTTTCTTT. Together with reference TRBV9 and TRBJ1-1, the CDR3 gives the full variable domain: DSGVTQTPKHLITATGQRVTLRCSPRSGDLSVYWYQQSLDQGLQFLIQYYNGEERAKGNILERFSAQQFPDLHSELNLSSLELGDSALYFCASSSRGRGTTEAFFGQGTRLTVV.

The chain is built from TRBV2 and TRBJ1-2; the D is unclear. CDR1 and CDR2 (germline): SNHLY, FYNNEI. With 4 bases removed from V and 9 bases from J, the gap between germline ends came to 24 bases. This CDR3 is built from 16 residues. CDR3 coding DNA: TGTGCCAGCAGTGCCCGGATTTTTGAGGGATCTGGGCGCTACACCTTC. Protein product: CASSARIFEGSGRYTF.

Only one count was recorded for this clone. This chain joins TRBV5-6 and TRBJ2-3; tentatively, D is TRBD2 (7 bases). Germline-derived CDR1 and CDR2 are SGHDT and YYEEEE. Trimming shortened V by 2 bases and J by 1 base, and 14 bases separated the two germline ends. CDR3 length: 16 amino acids. CDR3 in amino acids: CASSFGTGGRTDTQYF. CDR3 coding DNA: TGTGCCAGCAGCTTCGGAACGGGGGGCCGCACAGATACGCAGTATTTT.

The J gene is TRBJ2-2, the V gene TRBV7-6; 7 bases are shared with TRBD1. The CDR3 covers 16 residues. Germline CDR1 is SGHVS and CDR2 is FNYEAQ. The junction had 7 bases not matched to a gene; V was cut back by 2 bases and J by 4 bases. Written as DNA, the CDR3 is TGTGCCAGCAGCTTAATTATACGACAGGGCACCGGGGAGCTGTTTTTT. Its protein is CASSLIIRQGTGELFF. The full variable domain, in which reference TRBV7-6 and TRBJ2-2 provide the parts outside the CDR3, is GAGVSQSPRYKVTKRGQDVALRCDPISGHVSLYWYRQALGQGPEFLTYFNYEAQQDKSGLPNDRFSAERPEGSISTLTIQRTEQRDSAMYRCASSLIIRQGTGELFFGEGSRLTVL.

This clone was observed once. The gene calls are TRBV19 and TRBJ1-1, with D possibly being TRBD1 (6 bases). The V and J ends lost 2 bases and 1 base respectively, with 11 bases between them. This CDR3 has 15 residues. CDR1 and CDR2 (germline): LNHDA, SQIVND (reference sequence). The CDR3 is CASSILGASNTEAFF. CDR3 in DNA: TGTGCCAGTAGTATATTGGGGGCTTCGAACACTGAAGCTTTCTTT.

This clone was observed a handful of times. V and J are TRBV15 and TRBJ2-1; 8 bases match TRBD2. There are 15 residues in the CDR3. V trimming: 4 bases; J trimming: 7 bases; junction bases outside the gene matches: 9. Germline V gene lookup returns CDR1 LNHNV and CDR2 YYDKDF (reference sequence). The CDR3 DNA follows: TGTGCCACCAGCAATGCCGGGGGGGGCTTGAATGAGCAGTTCTTC. Its protein is CATSNAGGGLNEQFF. The full variable domain, in which reference TRBV15 and TRBJ2-1 provide the parts outside the CDR3, is DAMVIQNPRYQVTQFGKPVTLSCSQTLNHNVMYWYQQKSSQAPKLLFHYYDKDFNNEADTPDNFQSRRPNTSFCFLDIRSPGLGDTAMYLCATSNAGGGLNEQFFGPGTRLTVL.

The chain joins TRBV30 to TRBJ2-7, with a tentative D call TRBD1 (6 bases). In germline, CDR1 is GTSNPN, CDR2 SVGIG (reference sequence). The CDR3 has 13 amino acids. The V end was cut by 5 bases, the J end by 3 bases, with 14 bases between. This CDR3 reads CAWDLDSNYEQYF. In nucleotides, the CDR3 is TGTGCCTGGGACCTGGACAGTAACTACGAGCAGTACTTC.

This chain links TRBV5-1 with TRBJ1-1, with D uncertain. Germline CDR1 SGHRS, CDR2 YFSETQ. V was cut by 0 bases and J by 0 bases, with 9 bases left in between. This CDR3 contains 15 residues. The CDR3 DNA sequence: TGCGCCAGCAGCTTGGTAGGAGGAATGAACACTGAAGCTTTCTTT. Translating gives CASSLVGGMNTEAFF.

The chain couples TRBV5-1 to TRBJ1-2; perhaps TRBD1 as D (5 bases). This CDR3 has 14 residues. Germline assignment: CDR1 SGHRS and CDR2 YFSETQ. The V gene lost 0 bases and the J gene lost 0 bases, with 6 bases spanning the gap. In DNA form, the CDR3 reads TGCGCCAGCAGCTTGGCGACAGCTAACTATGGCTACACCTTC. Amino acid sequence: CASSLATANYGYTF.

The chain joins TRBV19 to TRBJ1-5, with no clear D. The CDR3 contains 15 residues. V was clipped by 0 bases and J by 0 bases, with 6 bases between them. Germline lookup yields CDR1 LNHDA and CDR2 SQIVND (reference sequence). Written as DNA, the CDR3 is TGTGCCAGTAGTATAGATGAGTATAGCAATCAGCCCCAGCATTTT. Amino acids: CASSIDEYSNQPQHF.

The V gene is TRBV19, the J gene TRBJ1-1; D is uncertain. The CDR3 totals 15 residues. Trimming cost V 8 bases and J 3 bases, with 19 bases left between them. Germline CDR1 LNHDA, CDR2 SQIVND (reference sequence). CDR3 protein: CASYGNRIVDTEAFF. The CDR3 region has the DNA TGTGCCAGTTACGGGAATCGGATTGTTGACACTGAAGCTTTCTTT.

CDR3 coding DNA: TGTGCTAGTGGTTCGGACAGGGGAAGCACCGGGGAGCTGTTTTTT. This encodes CASGSDRGSTGELFF. The rearrangement joins TRBV12-5 to TRBJ2-2, with TRBD1 matching 9 bases. Per germline, CDR1 LGHNT and CDR2 FRNRAP. The CDR3 sequence is 15 residues long. Losses at the gene ends were 4 bases for V and 4 bases for J; bases not matched to a gene: 4.

This chain links TRBV14 with TRBJ2-5, with 9 bases aligning to TRBD2. CDR1 SGHDN and CDR2 FVKESK come from the germline V gene. J gave up 2 bases and V 4 bases, and 8 bases lay outside the gene matches. The CDR3 runs to 16 residues. The CDR3 protein is CASSPPKRGAQETQYF. Here the CDR3 DNA reads TGTGCCAGCAGCCCCCCCAAGCGGGGGGCGCAAGAGACCCAGTACTTC. Full variable domain (rest looked up from reference TRBV14 and TRBJ2-5): EAGVTQFPSHSVIEKGQTVTLRCDPISGHDNLYWYRRVMGKEIKFLLHFVKESKQDESGMPNNRFLAERTGGTYSTLKVQPAELEDSGVYFCASSPPKRGAQETQYFGPGTRLLVL.

The chain carries TRBV7-3 and TRBJ2-2; TRBD2 matches 11 bases. V lost 5 bases and J lost 5; bases outside the gene matches: 10. CDR1 is SGHTA, CDR2 FQGTGA, per germline. The CDR3 sequence is 17 residues long. CDR3 loop: CASSPTGTSGKTGELFF. CDR3 nucleotides: TGTGCCAGCAGCCCAACCGGGACTAGCGGAAAAACCGGGGAGCTGTTTTTT.

The rearrangement joins TRBV10-3 to TRBJ1-1; 7 bases map to TRBD1. Trimming removed 4 bases from V and 5 bases from J; junction bases left unmatched: 7. Germline V gives CDR1 ENHRY, CDR2 SYGVKD. The CDR3 extends over 14 amino acids. CDR3 DNA: TGTGCCATCAGTGGGAACAGGGGTGGGACTGAAGCTTTCTTT. Protein product: CAISGNRGGTEAFF.

The chain links TRBV5-5 to TRBJ2-3; no definite D call. V was cut by 1 base and J by 4 bases, with 13 bases left in between. CDR3 length equals 15 residues. Germline values: CDR1 SGHKS, CDR2 YYEKEE (reference sequence). CDR3 in DNA: TGTGCCAGCAGCTTGCTAACTCAGGTGGCAGATACGCAGTATTTT. Its protein product is CASSLLTQVADTQYF.

This chain joins TRBV11-3 and TRBJ2-7; the D gene is possibly TRBD1 (5 bases). Trimming took 5 bases from V and 3 from J, leaving 11 bases between them. Germline loops: CDR1 SGHNT, CDR2 YENEEA. The CDR3 consists of 13 residues. CDR3 in DNA: TGTGCCAGCAGCCCAGGGAAGGGCTACGAGCAGTACTTC. Its translation: CASSPGKGYEQYF.

This chain links TRBV30 with TRBJ2-5, with 8 positions matching TRBD2. The junction had 6 bases not matched to a gene; V was cut back by 4 bases and J by 2 bases. Germline values: CDR1 GTSNPN, CDR2 SVGIG (reference sequence). The CDR3 runs to 14 residues. In DNA form, the CDR3 reads TGTGCCTGGACCACCAGCGGGGGTCAAGAGACCCAGTACTTC. This gives the protein CAWTTSGGQETQYF.

This chain uses TRBV6-1 with TRBJ2-3, with D possibly being TRBD2 (6 bases). The CDR3 runs 14 residues. The V end lost 6 bases, the J end lost 0 bases, and 10 bases lay between the germline ends. The germline gives CDR1 MNHNS, CDR2 SASEGT. Here the CDR3 reads CASRRTISTDTQYF. The CDR3 DNA reads as TGTGCCAGCAGGAGGACTATTAGCACAGATACGCAGTATTTT.

The V gene is TRBV18, the J gene TRBJ2-5; D may be TRBD1 (5 bases). This CDR3 is built from 14 residues. Germline V lookup: CDR1 KGHSH, CDR2 LQKENI. V gave up 6 bases and J gave up 1 base, with 12 bases separating them. The DNA for the CDR3 is TGTGCCAGCTCGAAGTCAAGGGGCCAAGAGACCCAGTACTTC. Translated, it gives CASSKSRGQETQYF.

The chain has TRBV5-1 and TRBJ2-3, with 10 bases fitting TRBD2. V lost 0 bases and J lost 2; bases outside the gene matches: 3. Germline V lookup: CDR1 SGHRS, CDR2 YFSETQ. The CDR3 extends over 16 amino acids. CDR3 coding DNA: TGCGCCAGCAGCTTGGGGCTAGCGGGGGACACAGATACGCAGTATTTT. Encoded protein: CASSLGLAGDTDTQYF.

The chain carries TRBV30 and TRBJ1-5, with a possible D match to TRBD1 (6 bases). This CDR3 has 13 amino acids. Germline CDR1 reads GTSNPN; CDR2 reads SVGIG (reference sequence). The germline V and J ends were trimmed by 7 bases and 6 bases, with 16 bases remaining between them. The CDR3 DNA reads as TGTGCCTACAGGGCAGGGGCGGCTCAGCCCCAGCATTTT. Residues: CAYRAGAAQPQHF.

This chain links TRBV6-5 with TRBJ1-2; D is ambiguous. Looked up from germline, CDR1 is MNHEY and CDR2 is SVGAGI. Trimming stripped 9 bases from V and 3 bases from J, with 17 bases between. This CDR3 is built from 14 residues. CDR3 DNA sequence: TGTGCCAGTCTAGAAAGCTTGAGGGACTATGGCTACACCTTC. Its translation: CASLESLRDYGYTF.